This TCR beta chain appears in the sequencing data of a study of T cell changes during pregnancy in multiple sclerosis. Profiling relied on immunoSEQ multiplex PCR, and the TCRdb table lists in-frame clones only, not all of them. The repertoire includes almost 25,000 clones, 88% of them detected once, and over 0.6% sits in the top ten. There are 14 residues in the CDR3. Looked up from germline, CDR1 is SNHLY and CDR2 is FYNNEI. V was clipped by 3 bases and J by 0 bases; unmatched bases: 2. The chain recombines TRBV2 with TRBJ2-7; TRBD2 matches at 7 bases. The TCR was taken from a female donor in good health, enrolled as a control in a pregnancy study. The sequenced sample was CD4+ T cells from peripheral blood mononuclear cells, obtained in the first trimester of pregnancy. The CDR3: CASSERGSSYEQYF. Written as DNA, the CDR3 is TGTGCCAGCAGTGAGCGGGGGAGCTCCTACGAGCAGTACTTC.